The clone carrying this TCR beta chain occurred a few times. The antigen remains undetermined. V was trimmed by 0 bases and J by 6 bases, leaving 7 bases between them. This CDR3 is built from 12 residues. Per germline, CDR1 SGHRS and CDR2 YFSETQ. TCRdb re-called the 5' RACE reads through MiXCR, storing one row per CDR3 protein. Of some 64,000 distinct CDR3 sequences detected, around a fifth appear once; the ten largest clones hold 2.5% to 3%. General study results and limits: Tumor Tregs overlapped most with tumor, then blood, naive CD4+ cells.

The receptor was isolated from a female donor with breast cancer. The J gene is TRBJ2-7, the V gene TRBV5-1; maybe TRBD2 (5 bases). Sequences were obtained from memory CD4+ T cells sorted from a lymph node. Sample subset: memory CD4+ T cells, CD4+CD45RO+CD25-. CDR3 sequence: CASSLERGEQYF. DNA of the CDR3: TGCGCCAGCAGCTTGGAACGGGGCGAGCAGTACTTC. Full variable domain (outside the CDR3, taken from reference TRBV5-1 and TRBJ2-7): KAGVTQTPRYLIKTRGQQVTLSCSPISGHRSVSWYQQTPGQGLQFLFEYFSETQRNKGNFPGRFSGRQFSNSRSEMNVSTLELGDSALYLCASSLERGEQYFGPGTRLTVT.